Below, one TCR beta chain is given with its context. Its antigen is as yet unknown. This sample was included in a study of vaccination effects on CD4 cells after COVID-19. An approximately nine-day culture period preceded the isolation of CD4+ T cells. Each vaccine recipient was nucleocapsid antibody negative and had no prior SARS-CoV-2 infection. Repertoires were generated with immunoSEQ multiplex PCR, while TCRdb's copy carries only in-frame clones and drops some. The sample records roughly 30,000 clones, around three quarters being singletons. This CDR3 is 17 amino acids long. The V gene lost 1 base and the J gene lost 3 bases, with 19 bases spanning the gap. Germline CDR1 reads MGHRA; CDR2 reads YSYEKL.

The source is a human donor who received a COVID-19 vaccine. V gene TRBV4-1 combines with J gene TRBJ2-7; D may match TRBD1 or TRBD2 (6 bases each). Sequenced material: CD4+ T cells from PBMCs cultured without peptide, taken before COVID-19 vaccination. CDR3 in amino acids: CASSQAPAGTLSYEQYF. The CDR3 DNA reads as TGCGCCAGCAGCCAAGCCCCGGCGGGGACACTCAGCTACGAGCAGTACTTC.